This T cell receptor (beta chain) was obtained from a study of blood T cell repertoires in COVID-19. Study details: COVID-19 samples, acute and convalescent, were from the United States, Italy and Spain. PBMCs, B-cell-depleted T cells, or T cells were the source of the cDNA or gDNA that made up the material.

The CDR3 spans 11 residues. V was shortened by 4 bases and J by 3 bases, with 7 bases between the two germline ends. CDR1 is SQVTM and CDR2 is ANQGSEA in the germline V gene. In the original analysis: Amplified reference gene primers provided the basis for estimating nucleated cell counts. Assay: immunoSEQ multiplex PCR; the TCRdb copy retains only in-frame clones and omits some. The DNA gave D and trimming, while V, J and clone size come from that table. The sample lists more than 60,000 clones, almost 85% occurring once. The chain links TRBV29-1 to TRBJ2-7; D might be TRBD2 (5 bases). This TCR was sampled from a man aged 55 to 69 with acute or convalescent COVID-19. Sequencing was carried out using peripheral blood. The CDR3 spells CSVGTLYEQYF. Written as DNA, the CDR3 is TGCAGCGTTGGGACTCTCTACGAGCAGTACTTC.